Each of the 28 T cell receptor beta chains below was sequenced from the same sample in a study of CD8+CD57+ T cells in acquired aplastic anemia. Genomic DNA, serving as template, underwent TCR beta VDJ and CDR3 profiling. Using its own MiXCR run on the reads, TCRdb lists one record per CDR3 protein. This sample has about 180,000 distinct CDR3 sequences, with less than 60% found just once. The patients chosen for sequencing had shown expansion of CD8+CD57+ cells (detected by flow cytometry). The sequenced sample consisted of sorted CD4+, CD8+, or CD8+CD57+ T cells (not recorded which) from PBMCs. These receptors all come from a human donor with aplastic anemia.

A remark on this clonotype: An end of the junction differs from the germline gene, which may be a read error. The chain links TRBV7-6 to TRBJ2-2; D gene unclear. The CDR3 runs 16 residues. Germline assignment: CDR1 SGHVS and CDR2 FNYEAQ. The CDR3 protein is CASTLDHAPNTGELFF. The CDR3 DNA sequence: TGTGCCAGCACCTTAGACCATGCACCGAACACCGGGGAGCTGTTTTTT.

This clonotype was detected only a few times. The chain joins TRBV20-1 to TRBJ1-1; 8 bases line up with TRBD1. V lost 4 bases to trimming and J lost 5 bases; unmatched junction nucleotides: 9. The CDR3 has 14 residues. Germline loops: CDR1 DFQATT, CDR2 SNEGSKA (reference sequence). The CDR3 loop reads CSATLDNRGTEAFF. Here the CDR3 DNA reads TGCAGTGCTACGTTAGATAACAGGGGGACTGAAGCTTTCTTT.

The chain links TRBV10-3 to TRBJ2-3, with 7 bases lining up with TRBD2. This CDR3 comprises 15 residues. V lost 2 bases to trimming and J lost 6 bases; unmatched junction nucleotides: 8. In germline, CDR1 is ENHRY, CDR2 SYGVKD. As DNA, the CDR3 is TGTGCCATCAGTGAGGGCGGGAGATCCCGCGATACGCAGTATTTT. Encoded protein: CAISEGGRSRDTQYF.

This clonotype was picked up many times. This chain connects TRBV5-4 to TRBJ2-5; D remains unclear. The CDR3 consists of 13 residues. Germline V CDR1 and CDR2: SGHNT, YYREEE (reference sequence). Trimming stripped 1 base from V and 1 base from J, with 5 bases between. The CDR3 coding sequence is TGTGCCAGCAGCTTGAACTTCCAAGAGACCCAGTACTTC. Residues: CASSLNFQETQYF.

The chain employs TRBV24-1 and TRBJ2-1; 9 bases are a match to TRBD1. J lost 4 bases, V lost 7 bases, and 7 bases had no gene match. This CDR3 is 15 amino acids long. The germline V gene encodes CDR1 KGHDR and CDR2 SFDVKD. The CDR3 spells CATSISGQGYNEQFF. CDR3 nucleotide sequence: TGTGCCACCAGCATCTCAGGACAGGGGTACAATGAGCAGTTCTTC.

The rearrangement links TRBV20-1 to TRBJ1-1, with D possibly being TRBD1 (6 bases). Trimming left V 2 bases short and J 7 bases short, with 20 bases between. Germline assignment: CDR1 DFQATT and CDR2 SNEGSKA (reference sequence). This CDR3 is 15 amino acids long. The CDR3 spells CSARRGGLSPREAFF. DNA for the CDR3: TGCAGTGCTAGAAGGGGGGGGCTCTCACCTCGTGAAGCTTTCTTT.

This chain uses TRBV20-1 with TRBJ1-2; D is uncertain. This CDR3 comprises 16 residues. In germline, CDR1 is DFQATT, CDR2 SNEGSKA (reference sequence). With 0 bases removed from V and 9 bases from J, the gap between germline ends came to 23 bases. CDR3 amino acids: CSAREIPRVSPNSYTF. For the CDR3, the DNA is TGCAGTGCTAGAGAAATCCCCAGAGTTAGTCCTAATAGCTACACCTTC.

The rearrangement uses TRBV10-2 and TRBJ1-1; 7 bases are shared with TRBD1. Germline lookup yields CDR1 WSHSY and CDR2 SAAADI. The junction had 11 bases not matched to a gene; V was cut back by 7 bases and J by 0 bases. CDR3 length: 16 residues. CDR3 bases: TGCGCCAGCACTTGGAACAGGGGCGTAATGAACACTGAAGCTTTCTTT. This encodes CASTWNRGVMNTEAFF.

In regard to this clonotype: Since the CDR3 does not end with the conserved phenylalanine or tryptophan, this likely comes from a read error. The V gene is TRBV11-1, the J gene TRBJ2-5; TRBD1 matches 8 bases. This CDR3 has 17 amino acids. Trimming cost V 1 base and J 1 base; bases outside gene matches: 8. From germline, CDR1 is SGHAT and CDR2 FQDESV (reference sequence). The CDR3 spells CASSLETGVWVQETQYL. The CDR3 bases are TGTGCCAGCAGCTTAGAGACAGGGGTTTGGGTCCAAGAGACCCAGTACCTC.

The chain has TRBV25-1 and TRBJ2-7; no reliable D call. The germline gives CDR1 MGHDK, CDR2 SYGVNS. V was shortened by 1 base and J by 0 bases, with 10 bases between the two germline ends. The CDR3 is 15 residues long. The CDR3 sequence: CASSESRPSSYEQYF. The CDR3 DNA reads TGTGCCAGCAGTGAATCGCGACCGTCCTCCTACGAGCAGTACTTC.

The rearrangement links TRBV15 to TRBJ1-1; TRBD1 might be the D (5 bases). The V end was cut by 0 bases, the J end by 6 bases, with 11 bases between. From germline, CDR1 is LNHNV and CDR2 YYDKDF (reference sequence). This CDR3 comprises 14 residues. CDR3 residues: CATSRDRGTAEAFF. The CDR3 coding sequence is TGTGCCACCAGCAGAGATCGGGGCACGGCTGAAGCTTTCTTT.

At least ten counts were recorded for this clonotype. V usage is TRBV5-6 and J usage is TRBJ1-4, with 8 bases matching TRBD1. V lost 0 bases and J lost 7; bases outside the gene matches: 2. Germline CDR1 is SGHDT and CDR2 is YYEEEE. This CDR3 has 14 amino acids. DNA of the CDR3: TGTGCCAGCAGCTTGGGGACAGGGAGTGAAAAACTGTTTTTT. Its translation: CASSLGTGSEKLFF.

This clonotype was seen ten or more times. As DNA, the CDR3 is TGTGCCAGCAGTTTTAAGGTGGGCGGGCTCTACGAGCAGTACTTC. This gives the protein CASSFKVGGLYEQYF. The chain has TRBV25-1 and TRBJ2-7; possibly TRBD2 for D (5 bases). The CDR3 extends over 15 amino acids. CDR1 MGHDK and CDR2 SYGVNS come from the germline V gene. Trimming took off 5 bases at V and 3 bases at J, with 17 bases between the two ends.

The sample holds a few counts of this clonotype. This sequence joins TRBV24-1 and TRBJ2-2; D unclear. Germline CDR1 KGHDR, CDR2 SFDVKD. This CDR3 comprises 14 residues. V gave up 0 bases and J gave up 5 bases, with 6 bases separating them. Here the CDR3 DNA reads TGTGCCACCAGTGATTTGTCGGAAACCGGGGAGCTGTTTTTT. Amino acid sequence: CATSDLSETGELFF.

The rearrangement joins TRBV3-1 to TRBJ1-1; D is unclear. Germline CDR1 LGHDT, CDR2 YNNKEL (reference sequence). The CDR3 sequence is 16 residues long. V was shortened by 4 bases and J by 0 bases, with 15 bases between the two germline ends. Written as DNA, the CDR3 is TGTGCCAGCAGCCCTCGCATTGGCGGTTTGAACACTGAAGCTTTCTTT. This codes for CASSPRIGGLNTEAFF.

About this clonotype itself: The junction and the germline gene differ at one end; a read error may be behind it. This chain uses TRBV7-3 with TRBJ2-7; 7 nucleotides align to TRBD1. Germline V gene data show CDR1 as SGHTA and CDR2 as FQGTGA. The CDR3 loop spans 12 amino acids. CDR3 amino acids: CASSERQGPVFF. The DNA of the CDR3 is TGTGCCAGCAGCGAACGACAGGGACCGGTATTCTTC.

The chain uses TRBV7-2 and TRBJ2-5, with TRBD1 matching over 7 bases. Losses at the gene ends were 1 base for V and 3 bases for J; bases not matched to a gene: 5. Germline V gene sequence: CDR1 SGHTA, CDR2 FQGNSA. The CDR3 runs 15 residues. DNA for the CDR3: TGTGCCAGCAGCTTAGGGGGGACAGTAAAAGAGACCCAGTACTTC. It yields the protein CASSLGGTVKETQYF.

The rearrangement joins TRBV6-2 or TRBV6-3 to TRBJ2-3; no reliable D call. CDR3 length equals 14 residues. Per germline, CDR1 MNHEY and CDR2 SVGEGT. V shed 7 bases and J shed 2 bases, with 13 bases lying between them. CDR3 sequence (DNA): TGTGCCAGCATTGGGTTCGCTGTCACAGATACGCAGTATTTT. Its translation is CASIGFAVTDTQYF.

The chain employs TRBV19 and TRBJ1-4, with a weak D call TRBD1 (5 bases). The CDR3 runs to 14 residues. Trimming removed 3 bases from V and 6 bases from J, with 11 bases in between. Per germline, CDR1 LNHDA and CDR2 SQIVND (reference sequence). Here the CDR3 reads CASSIRERDEKLFF. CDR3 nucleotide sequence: TGTGCCAGTAGTATCAGGGAAAGGGATGAAAAACTGTTTTTT. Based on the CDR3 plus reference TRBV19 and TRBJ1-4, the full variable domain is DGGITQSPKYLFRKEGQNVTLSCEQNLNHDAMYWYRQDPGQGLRLIYYSQIVNDFQKGDIAEGYSVSREKKESFPLTVTSAQKNPTAFYLCASSIRERDEKLFFGSGTQLSVL.

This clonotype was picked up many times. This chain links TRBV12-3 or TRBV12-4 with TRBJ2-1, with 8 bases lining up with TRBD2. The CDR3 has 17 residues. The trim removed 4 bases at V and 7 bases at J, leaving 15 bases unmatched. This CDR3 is CASSSTLIAGFVNEQFF. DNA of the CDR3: TGTGCCAGCAGTTCAACCCTTATAGCGGGGTTTGTGAATGAGCAGTTCTTC.

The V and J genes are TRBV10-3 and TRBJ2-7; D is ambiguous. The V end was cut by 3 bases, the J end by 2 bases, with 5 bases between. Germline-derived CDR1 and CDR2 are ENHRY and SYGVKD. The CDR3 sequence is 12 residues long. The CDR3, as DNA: TGTGCCATCAGTGACCGTACCTACGAGCAGTACTTC. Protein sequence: CAISDRTYEQYF.

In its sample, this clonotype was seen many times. This CDR3 is CASSVGQGAREQYF. DNA for the CDR3: TGTGCCAGCAGCGTGGGACAGGGGGCTAGGGAGCAGTACTTC. V gene TRBV9 combines with J gene TRBJ2-7, with TRBD1 matching 12 bases. The germline CDR1 and CDR2 sequences are SGDLS and YYNGEE. The ends lost 2 bases at V and 7 bases at J; junction bases unmatched: 4. The CDR3 is made up of 14 amino acids.

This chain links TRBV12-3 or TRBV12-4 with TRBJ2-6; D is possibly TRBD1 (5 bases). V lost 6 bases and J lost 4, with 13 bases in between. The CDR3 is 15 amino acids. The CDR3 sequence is CASSSPGRGANVLTF. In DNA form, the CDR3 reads TGTGCCAGCAGCTCACCAGGGCGGGGGGCCAACGTCCTGACTTTC.

The CDR3 region is CASSPKGPKRLGRYYEQYF. The CDR3 DNA reads as TGTGCCAGCAGCCCCAAAGGTCCGAAGCGGTTGGGCCGATATTATGAGCAGTACTTC. The chain recombines TRBV9 with TRBJ2-7; possible D gene TRBD2, 5 bases. CDR1 and CDR2 (germline): SGDLS, YYNGEE. Trimming stripped 4 bases from V and 7 bases from J, with 33 bases between. The CDR3 has 19 residues.

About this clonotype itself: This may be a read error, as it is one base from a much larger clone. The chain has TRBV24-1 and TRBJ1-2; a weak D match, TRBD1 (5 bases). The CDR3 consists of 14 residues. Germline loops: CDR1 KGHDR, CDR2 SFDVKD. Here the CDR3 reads CAASDGDRNPGYTF. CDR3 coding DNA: TGTGCCGCCAGTGATGGGGACCGAAACCCCGGCTACACCTTC.

The CDR3 sequence is CSARDIGQQISNQPQHF. CDR3 in DNA: TGCAGTGCTAGAGATATTGGACAGCAGATTAGCAATCAGCCCCAGCATTTT. The chain recombines TRBV20-1 with TRBJ1-5, with a tentative D call TRBD1 (6 bases). CDR1 is DFQATT and CDR2 is SNEGSKA in the germline V gene (reference sequence). The CDR3 has 17 residues. Trimming removed 0 bases at V and 0 bases at J, with 15 bases between.

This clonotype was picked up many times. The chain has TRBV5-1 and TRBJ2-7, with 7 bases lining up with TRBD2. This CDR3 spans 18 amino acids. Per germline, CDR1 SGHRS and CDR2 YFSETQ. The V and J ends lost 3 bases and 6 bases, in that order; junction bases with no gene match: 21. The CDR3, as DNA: TGCGCCAGCAGCTGGGGGGAGGGGCGCCCAACTCGAGCCGGCGAGCAGTACTTC. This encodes CASSWGEGRPTRAGEQYF.

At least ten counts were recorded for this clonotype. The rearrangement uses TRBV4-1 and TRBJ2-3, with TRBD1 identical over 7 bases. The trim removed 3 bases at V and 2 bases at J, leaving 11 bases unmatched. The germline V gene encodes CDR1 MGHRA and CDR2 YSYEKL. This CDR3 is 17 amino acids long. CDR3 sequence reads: CASSQELTGDPTDTQYF. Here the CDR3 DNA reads TGCGCCAGCAGCCAGGAGCTCACAGGGGACCCCACAGATACGCAGTATTTT.